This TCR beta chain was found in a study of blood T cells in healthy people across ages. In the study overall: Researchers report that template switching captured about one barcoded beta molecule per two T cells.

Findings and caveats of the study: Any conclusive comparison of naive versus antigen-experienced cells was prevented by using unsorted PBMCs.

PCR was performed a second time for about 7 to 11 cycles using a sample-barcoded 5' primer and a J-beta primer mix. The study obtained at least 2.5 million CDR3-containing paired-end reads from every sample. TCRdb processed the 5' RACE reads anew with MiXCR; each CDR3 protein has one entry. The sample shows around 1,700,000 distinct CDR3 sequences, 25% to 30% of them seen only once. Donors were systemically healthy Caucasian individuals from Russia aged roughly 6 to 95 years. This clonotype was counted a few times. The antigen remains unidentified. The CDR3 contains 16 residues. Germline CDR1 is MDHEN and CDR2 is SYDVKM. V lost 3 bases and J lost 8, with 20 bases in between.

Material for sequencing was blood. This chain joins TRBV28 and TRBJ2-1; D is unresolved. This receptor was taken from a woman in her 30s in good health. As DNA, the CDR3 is TGTGCCAGCAGTTTGCCGTCCGAGCACCGAAGGGATGAGCAGTTCTTC. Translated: CASSLPSEHRRDEQFF.